A single sample is the source of the 9 T cell receptor beta chains below, sequenced in a study of CXCR3-negative and CXCR3-positive naive CD8 T cells. The TRB cDNA libraries were prepared by 5' RACE with UMI labels. TCRdb re-called the 5' RACE reads and gives one entry per CDR3 protein, without DNA. This repertoire comprises roughly 40,000 distinct CDR3 sequences; its ten largest clones make up 7% to 8%. The specimen sequenced was memory CD8+ T cells from blood. The source is a human donor in good health. Some clones in this sample may be carry-over from other donors' samples.

The chain employs TRBV28 and TRBJ2-1; no DNA is available, so the TRBD1 call from TCRdb remains unchecked. The CDR3 runs 15 residues. In germline, CDR1 is MDHEN, CDR2 SYDVKM. The CDR3 here is CASSLSPGVYNEQFF.

The chain couples TRBV7-6 to TRBJ2-1; the TCRdb call, TRBD2, lacks DNA for checking. The germline V gene encodes CDR1 SGHVS and CDR2 FNYEAQ. The CDR3 totals 14 residues. The CDR3 sequence: CASSSTSDYNEQFF.

The chain joins TRBV19 to TRBJ1-1. The CDR3 consists of 14 residues. The germline gives CDR1 LNHDA, CDR2 SQIVND (reference sequence). This chain's CDR3 is CASSSVQVNTEAFF.

V usage is TRBV5-1 and J usage is TRBJ1-2; with no DNA, the TCRdb D assignment of TRBD1 cannot be verified. The germline gives CDR1 SGHRS, CDR2 YFSETQ. The CDR3 extends over 17 amino acids. The CDR3 is CASSLGDRHFPGHGYTF.

This CDR3 reads CSVAERTSGSTDTQYF. The rearrangement links TRBV29-1 to TRBJ2-3; TCRdb gives TRBD2 as the D gene, but with no DNA this cannot be confirmed. In germline, CDR1 is SQVTM, CDR2 ANQGSEA. CDR3 size: 16 residues.

The chain uses TRBV28 and TRBJ1-5; there is no DNA to check the TCRdb D call of TRBD1. The CDR3 spans 15 residues. In germline, CDR1 is MDHEN, CDR2 SYDVKM. The CDR3 sequence is CASSPPAQGWQPQHF.

The genes are TRBV6-1 and TRBJ2-1; TCRdb outputs TRBD2, but without DNA this stays unchecked. Germline loops: CDR1 MNHNS, CDR2 SASEGT. This CDR3 has 14 residues. CDR3 residues: CAITGTSGIHEQFF.

The chain employs TRBV7-9 and TRBJ2-7; TCRdb selects TRBD2, and the lack of DNA leaves this call unchecked. This CDR3 contains 13 residues. Germline lookup yields CDR1 SEHNR and CDR2 FQNEAQ (reference sequence). CDR3 in amino acids: CASSFRGGHEQYF.

This chain joins TRBV12-3 or TRBV12-4 and TRBJ2-7; with no DNA, the TCRdb D assignment of TRBD2 cannot be verified. The CDR3 is 12 residues long. The CDR3 loop reads CASGLAGYEQYF.